A single sample gave rise to the 15 T cell receptor beta chains below, sequenced in a study of T cells in Graves' hyperthyroidism and ophthalmopathy. Regions amplified from RNA transcripts were the TCR beta CDR3 regions. Using the HTBI primer set, a first-round RT-PCR was run on the TCR CDR3. TCRdb re-called the multiplex PCR reads through MiXCR, storing one row per CDR3 protein. Here the sample spans over 650,000 distinct CDR3 sequences, approximately 42% being singletons. Sequencing was performed on peripheral blood or thyroid tissue (not recorded which). Receptor source: an adult man with Graves' disease, either hyperthyroidism or ophthalmopathy (not recorded which).

Ten or more counts support this clonotype. The rearrangement links TRBV15 to TRBJ1-1, with a tentative D call TRBD1 (5 bases). V lost 1 base to trimming and J lost 1 base, with 10 bases between them. The CDR3 extends over 15 amino acids. Germline assignment: CDR1 LNHNV and CDR2 YYDKDF (reference sequence). The CDR3, as DNA: TGTGCCACCAGCAGAGCCGGGACGGCGAACACTGAAGCTTTCTTT. It yields the protein CATSRAGTANTEAFF.

This clonotype occurred a few times. This chain links TRBV7-9 with TRBJ1-1; D may be TRBD1 (6 bases). This CDR3 has 14 amino acids. V gave up 8 bases and J gave up 0 bases, with 13 bases separating them. The germline V gene encodes CDR1 SEHNR and CDR2 FQNEAQ (reference sequence). CDR3 bases: TGTGCCAGCTGGGTAGACAGGATGAACACTGAAGCTTTCTTT. The encoded protein is CASWVDRMNTEAFF.

This clonotype was detected only a few times. This may arise from a read error, as a much more abundant clone is one base away. V usage is TRBV19 and J usage is TRBJ1-1; D possibly corresponds to TRBD1 (6 bases). The V gene's germline CDR1 is LNHDA and CDR2 SQIVND (reference sequence). Between the trimmed V and J ends, which lost 5 bases and 0 bases, there was a span of 13 bases. There are 15 residues in the CDR3. CDR3 bases: TGTGCCAGTAGTGTTGGACAGATAATGAACACTGAAGCTTTCTTT. Translating it yields CASSVGQIMNTEAFF.

A note on this clonotype: This may stem from a read error, because a much larger clone lies one nucleotide away. This chain links TRBV5-1 with TRBJ1-1, with D unclear. In germline, CDR1 is SGHRS, CDR2 YFSETQ. With 2 bases removed from V and 7 bases from J, the gap between germline ends came to 15 bases. The length of the CDR3 is 14 residues. Here the CDR3 DNA reads TGCGCCAGCAGCTTAGAGGGATTTTCCATTGAAGCTTTCTTT. Protein: CASSLEGFSIEAFF.

The V call is TRBV2, the J call TRBJ1-5, with 7 bases identical to TRBD1. V was pared by 9 bases and J by 6 bases, with 5 bases of the junction left unmatched. The germline V gene has CDR1 SNHLY and CDR2 FYNNEI. This CDR3 contains 12 residues. The CDR3 DNA sequence: TGTGCCAGTGACAGGGCCAGTCAGCCCCAGCATTTT. Translated, it gives CASDRASQPQHF.

There are a few counts of this clonotype. The chain employs TRBV5-1 and TRBJ2-2; no clear D gene. CDR3 size: 13 residues. V lost 3 bases and J 4 bases, leaving 7 bases between the germline ends. From germline, CDR1 is SGHRS and CDR2 YFSETQ. The CDR3 sequence: CASSSDGTGELFF. As DNA, the CDR3 is TGCGCCAGCAGCTCCGACGGCACCGGGGAGCTGTTTTTT.

There are many counts of this clonotype. The chain recombines TRBV24-1 with TRBJ1-5; 9 bases agree with TRBD1. V was clipped by 0 bases and J by 5 bases; unmatched bases: 7. CDR1 is KGHDR, CDR2 SFDVKD, per germline. CDR3 length equals 17 residues. The CDR3 coding sequence is TGTGCCACCAGTGATTTGCCTTGGACAGGGGTTCATCAGCCCCAGCATTTT. Amino acid sequence: CATSDLPWTGVHQPQHF.

The chain has TRBV12-3 or TRBV12-4 and TRBJ1-5; possible D gene TRBD1, 6 bases. CDR3 size: 15 residues. The V end lost 8 bases, the J end lost 3 bases, and 17 bases lay between the germline ends. CDR3 in DNA: TGTGCCAGCGCCACCCGGGACACTAACAATCAGCCCCAGCATTTT. This encodes CASATRDTNNQPQHF.

The chain couples TRBV6-2 or TRBV6-3 to TRBJ2-5; 7 bases map to TRBD2. The end of the DNA aligns better with TRBJ2-7, so the J call may be wrong. The CDR3 is made up of 13 amino acids. Germline V CDR1 and CDR2: MNHEY, SVGEGT. In DNA form, the CDR3 reads TGTGCCAGCAGTTCGGGAGGACAATTCGAGCAGTACTTC. It specifies CASSSGGQFEQYF.

This clonotype showed up many times. This chain uses TRBV10-2 with TRBJ1-6; perhaps TRBD1 as D (5 bases). The CDR3 contains 16 residues. Germline V gives CDR1 WSHSY, CDR2 SAAADI. V lost 4 bases to trimming and J lost 10 bases, with 20 bases between them. The CDR3 sequence: CASSGQPGPLSSPLHF. For the CDR3, the DNA is TGCGCCAGCAGTGGGCAACCGGGACCGCTGAGCTCACCCCTCCACTTT.

The chain has TRBV19 and TRBJ1-1; 11 nucleotides match TRBD1. The CDR3 contains 13 residues. V was clipped by 5 bases and J by 10 bases; unmatched bases: 6. Germline V CDR1 and CDR2: LNHDA, SQIVND (reference sequence). CDR3 loop: CASSGQGAGSAFF. The CDR3 nucleotides are TGTGCCAGTAGTGGACAGGGGGCAGGGTCAGCTTTCTTT.

This chain uses TRBV6-6 with TRBJ2-7; no definite D call. Deletions cut 7 bases from V and 3 bases from J, with 16 bases between. The CDR3 is 14 residues long. The germline CDR1 and CDR2 sequences are MNHNY and SVGAGI (reference sequence). CDR3 sequence: CASTPYQGSYEQYF. The CDR3 DNA reads TGTGCCAGCACCCCTTACCAAGGCAGCTACGAGCAGTACTTC.

V gene TRBV12-3 or TRBV12-4 combines with J gene TRBJ1-5, with a weak D call TRBD1 (6 bases). Trimming took 5 bases from V and 3 from J, leaving 14 bases between them. The CDR3 totals 15 residues. The CDR3 reads CASSLYRTVNQPQHF. The CDR3 DNA follows: TGTGCCAGCAGTCTTTATCGGACAGTCAATCAGCCCCAGCATTTT.

This chain joins TRBV20-1 and TRBJ1-2; TRBD1 aligns across 8 bases. This CDR3 is built from 12 residues. Trimming cost V 4 bases and J 3 bases; bases outside gene matches: 1. Germline CDR1 DFQATT, CDR2 SNEGSKA (reference sequence). The CDR3 DNA follows: TGCAGTGCTACAGGGGGCTACTATGGCTACACCTTC. It specifies CSATGGYYGYTF.

This clonotype was found many times. The chain links TRBV25-1 to TRBJ1-5; no definite D call. The germline gives CDR1 MGHDK, CDR2 SYGVNS. This CDR3 contains 14 residues. V lost 6 bases and J lost 0, with 9 bases in between. As DNA, the CDR3 is TGTGCCAGCAGGAGGGAAGGTAGCAATCAGCCCCAGCATTTT. Residues: CASRREGSNQPQHF.